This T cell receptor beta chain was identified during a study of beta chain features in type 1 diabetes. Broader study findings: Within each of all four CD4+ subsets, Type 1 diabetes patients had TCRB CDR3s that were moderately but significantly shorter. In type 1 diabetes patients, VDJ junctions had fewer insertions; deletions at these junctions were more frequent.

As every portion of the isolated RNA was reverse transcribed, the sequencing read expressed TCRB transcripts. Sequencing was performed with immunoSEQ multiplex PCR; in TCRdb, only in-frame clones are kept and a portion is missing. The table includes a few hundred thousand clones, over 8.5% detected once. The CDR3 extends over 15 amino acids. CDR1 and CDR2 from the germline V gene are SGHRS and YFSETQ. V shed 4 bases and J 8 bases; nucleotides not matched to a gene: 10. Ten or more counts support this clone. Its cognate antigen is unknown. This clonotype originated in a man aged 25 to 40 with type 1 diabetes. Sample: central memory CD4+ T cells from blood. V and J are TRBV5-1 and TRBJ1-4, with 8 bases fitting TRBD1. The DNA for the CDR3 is TGCGCCAGCAGCCCAGATCCGGGACAGGAAGAAAAACTGTTTTTT. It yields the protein CASSPDPGQEEKLFF.